This T cell receptor beta chain was documented in a study of shared T cell receptors in the human thymus. Germline loops: CDR1 KGHSH, CDR2 LQKENI. The ends were cut back, 4 bases at V and 3 bases at J, with 15 bases in the middle. The CDR3 is made up of 15 amino acids. Assay used: immunoSEQ multiplex PCR; TCRdb lists only in-frame clones, some missing. The profile shows roughly 500,000 clones, approximately 80% of them singletons. This sample also belongs to another study, concerning human thymus T cells. From that paper: The thymus tissue came from resections taken during corrective heart surgery.

Sequencing was done on a sample of thymocytes. The sequence derives from a boy less than two years old with a congenital heart defect. The V and J genes are TRBV18 and TRBJ2-5; tentatively, D is TRBD1 (6 bases). CDR3 nucleotide sequence: TGTGCCAGCTCACTGATCGGGACAAAGGAAGAGACCCAGTACTTC. Translation gives CASSLIGTKEETQYF.